A selection of T cell receptor beta chains follows, all from one sample in a study of T cells in Graves' hyperthyroidism and ophthalmopathy. TCRdb passed the multiplex PCR reads through MiXCR, listing each CDR3 protein once. The data show fewer than 350,000 distinct CDR3 sequences, 21% seen once. Sequencing was performed on blood. The receptors originated from a woman aged 50 to 60 with Graves' hyperthyroidism. CDR3s include the opening cysteine and the closing phenylalanine or tryptophan. The D gene is left open where the match is weak. The listing skips clone size in some rows; elsewhere it reads once, few, many or a size class.

>TRBV6-1|TRBJ2-7|-|many
TGTGCCAGCAATTTGCTGGACGGACCGAGGGAGCAGTACTTC
CASNLLDGPREQYF
>TRBV18|TRBJ2-5|-|many
TGTGCCAGCTCACCACCTGAACAGTCTAAGACCCAGTACTTC
CASSPPEQSKTQYF
>TRBV2|TRBJ2-5|-|many
TGTGCCAGCACTCAGCTAGGCGGATCCCAAGAGACCCAGTACTTC
CASTQLGGSQETQYF
>TRBV4-1|TRBJ1-5|-|many
TGCGCCAGCAGCCGTTGGGAGAGCAATCAGCCCCAGCATTTT
CASSRWESNQPQHF
>TRBV10-2|TRBJ2-2|-|many
TGCGCCAGCAGTGTTTATGGGACGCGCGGGGAGCTGTTTTTT
CASSVYGTRGELFF
>TRBV20-1|TRBJ2-5|TRBD1|few
TGCAGTGCTAGCCCATGGAAGATGGGGAGGACAGGGGCCTCAACGCGGGGGGAGACCCAGTACTTC
CSASPWKMGRTGASTRGETQYF
>TRBV7-9|TRBJ1-3|TRBD1|few
TGTGCCAGCAGCTCTGACAGGGGCGCCGGAAACACCATATATTTT
CASSSDRGAGNTIYF
>TRBV5-1|TRBJ2-3|-|-
TGCGCCAGCAGCGTCGGACTAACTAGCACAGATACGCAGTATTTT
CASSVGLTSTDTQYF
>TRBV30|TRBJ1-4|-|many
TGTGCCTGGAGCTCCGGGACAAACAGTAATGAAAAACTGTTTTTT
CAWSSGTNSNEKLFF
>TRBV20-1|TRBJ1-1|-|many
TGCAGTGCGATCAAGGCTCGGGACATCAACCGTTTGAACACTGAAGCTTTCTTT
CSAIKARDINRLNTEAFF
>TRBV28|TRBJ2-3|TRBD1|-
TGTGCCAGCAGTGAACGGGACAGGGGGATAGTAGATACGCAGTATTTT
CASSERDRGIVDTQYF
>TRBV5-8|TRBJ1-1|TRBD1|-
TGTGCCACCAAAAGTCCCGGGACAGGGACGGGGGGAGCTTTCTTT
CATKSPGTGTGGAFF
>TRBV6-1|TRBJ1-1|-|-
TGTGCCAGCAGTCAAAACGACGGGGTTAACACTGAAGCTTTCTTT
CASSQNDGVNTEAFF
>TRBV20-1|TRBJ2-5|TRBD2|many
TGCAGTGCACTAGCGGGGTTAAAGACCCAGTACTTC
CSALAGLKTQYF
>TRBV6-1|TRBJ1-4|-|few
TGTGCCAGCAGTGGGGCAAGGACTTTATATGAAAAACTGTTTTTT
CASSGARTLYEKLFF
>TRBV3-1|TRBJ2-5|-|many
TGTGCCAGCAGCCACGATCTAGAGACCCAGTACTTC
CASSHDLETQYF
>TRBV5-6|TRBJ1-3|-|-
TGTGCCAGCAGCTGGGATTCTAAGGGAGGAAACACCATATATTTT
CASSWDSKGGNTIYF
>TRBV6-7|TRBJ2-1|-|-
TGTGCCAGCGCCCGGAGAACCCACAATGAGCAGTTCTTC
CASARRTHNEQFF
>TRBV28|TRBJ1-2|TRBD1|-
TGTGCCAGCATCGACAGGGGGCCCCGCTATGGCTACACCTTC
CASIDRGPRYGYTF
>TRBV6-1|TRBJ2-7|TRBD2|many
TGTGCCAGCAGATCTAGCGGGTCTTACGAGCAGTACTTC
CASRSSGSYEQYF
>TRBV27|TRBJ2-6|-|many
TGTGCCAGCAGCCACAGAATTCGGGGTTTCATCCGCTCCGGGGCCAACGTCCTGACTTTC
CASSHRIRGFIRSGANVLTF
>TRBV5-4|TRBJ2-7|-|many
TGTGCCAGCAGCTTGGCCGGAAAACCCTACGAGCAGTACTTC
CASSLAGKPYEQYF
>TRBV2|TRBJ2-7|-|many
TGTGCCAGCAGTGAAGCGCCCCTATCAGCCGGCCTCTACGAGCAGTACTTC
CASSEAPLSAGLYEQYF
>TRBV28|TRBJ1-2|-|many
TGTGCCAGCAGCTTTGGAGGGGGCTATGGCTACACCTTC
CASSFGGGYGYTF
>TRBV20-1|TRBJ2-3|TRBD2|-
TGCAGTGCTAGAGGCCTCCTAGCGGGAGTATTAGATACGCAGTATTTT
CSARGLLAGVLDTQYF
>TRBV15|TRBJ1-1|-|-
TGTGCCACCAGCGGAGACAGGAGGGGCACTGAAGCTTTCTTT
CATSGDRRGTEAFF
>TRBV28|TRBJ1-3|-|few
TGTGCCAGCACCGAGCCGTTGGGGGGGCGCTCTGGAAACACCATATATTTT
CASTEPLGGRSGNTIYF
>TRBV6-2/TRBV6-3|TRBJ2-2|-|-
TGTGCCAGCAGTTACGGCTGGACCGGGGAGCTGTTTTTT
CASSYGWTGELFF
>TRBV12-3/TRBV12-4|TRBJ2-7|TRBD1|-
TGTGCCAGCAGTCTCACAGGGGGCCGCCCTGCGGGAGTCCTCTACGAGCAGTACTTC
CASSLTGGRPAGVLYEQYF
>TRBV6-1|TRBJ2-5|TRBD2|-
TGTGCCAGCAGTGCCTCCGGGACTAGCGGGAGGGGAGAGACCCAGTACTTC
CASSASGTSGRGETQYF
>TRBV11-2|TRBJ2-5|TRBD2|-
TGTGCCAGCAGCCCTTTCGAGGGACTAGCGGGAGGGCCGAGAGAGACCCAGTACTTC
CASSPFEGLAGGPRETQYF
>TRBV30|TRBJ1-1|-|-
TGTGCCTGGAATCACATACGGAACACTGAAGCTTTCTTT
CAWNHIRNTEAFF
>TRBV11-2|TRBJ1-4|-|many
TGTGCCAGCAGCTTAACCGCTAGACGTGTGAATGAAAAACTGTTTTTT
CASSLTARRVNEKLFF
>TRBV20-1|TRBJ2-1|TRBD2|many
TGCAGTGCTGTTAGACTAGCGGGAGGGCCGGGCAATGAGCAGTTCTTC
CSAVRLAGGPGNEQFF
>TRBV3-1|TRBJ2-2|TRBD2|-
TGTGCCAGCAGCCGCCTCTACGCGGGAGAAACCGGGGAGCTGTTTTTT
CASSRLYAGETGELFF
>TRBV2|TRBJ1-1|TRBD1|-
TGTGCCAGCAGTGTAGACAGGGCGAACACTGAAGCTTTCTTT
CASSVDRANTEAFF
>TRBV18|TRBJ2-5|-|many
TGTGCCAGCTCACCACCGAGGGTTCGGGAGACCCAGTACTTC
CASSPPRVRETQYF
>TRBV5-1|TRBJ2-1|TRBD1|few
TGCGCCAGCAGCTTCCGGGACAGCTCCTACAATGAGCAGTTCTTC
CASSFRDSSYNEQFF
>TRBV5-1|TRBJ2-5|-|many
TGCGCCAGCAGCGCAAGGCCTTCTAGCGTAGAAGAGACCCAGTACTTC
CASSARPSSVEETQYF
>TRBV3-1|TRBJ2-1|TRBD2|few
TGTGCCAGCAGCCGGTCACTAGCGGGAGGCAATGAGCAGTTCTTC
CASSRSLAGGNEQFF
>TRBV5-1|TRBJ1-4|-|many
TGCGCCAGCAGCTTCGGTCAGGGGCAAGAAAAACTGTTTTTT
CASSFGQGQEKLFF
>TRBV5-1|TRBJ2-5|TRBD1|once
TGCGCCAGCAGTACAGGGGGGACAAGACAAGAGACCCAGTACTTC
CASSTGGTRQETQYF
>TRBV6-1|TRBJ2-3|TRBD2|many
TGTGCCAGCAGTAACCGTGTGGGGACTAGGTTTTCAGATACGCAGTATTTT
CASSNRVGTRFSDTQYF
>TRBV10-3|TRBJ2-1|TRBD2|many
TGTGCCATCAGAGATAGCGGGGGGGCACTTCGTGAGCAGTTCTTC
CAIRDSGGALREQFF
>TRBV2|TRBJ2-1|TRBD2|-
TGTGCCAGCCTAGCGGGAGGGGATGAGCAGTTCTTC
CASLAGGDEQFF
>TRBV7-6|TRBJ1-5|-|-
TGTGCCAGCAGTCCAGTGGGGGGGGGCAATCAGCCCCAGCATTTT
CASSPVGGGNQPQHF
>TRBV20-1|TRBJ2-7|TRBD1|many
TGCAGTGCAACGGACAGGGGAAGCTACGAGCAGTACTTC
CSATDRGSYEQYF
>TRBV2|TRBJ2-1|-|many
TGTGCCAGCAGTGAAGCAGGGTCCTACAATGAGCAGTTCTTC
CASSEAGSYNEQFF
>TRBV6-2/TRBV6-3|TRBJ2-2|-|many
TGTGCCAGCAGGGAGTTAACCGGGGAGCTGTTTTTT
CASRELTGELFF
>TRBV4-1|TRBJ1-1|-|-
TGCGCCAGCAGCCAAGAGACGGGTATGAACACTGAAGCTTTCTTT
CASSQETGMNTEAFF
>TRBV6-6|TRBJ2-7|TRBD1|-
TGTGCCAGCAGTTACCGGACAGGGGGCTACGAGCAGTACTTC
CASSYRTGGYEQYF
>TRBV7-9|TRBJ1-3|TRBD1|many
TGTGCCAGCAATCTACAGGGGGCTGGAAACACCATATATTTT
CASNLQGAGNTIYF